Listed here are 7 T cell receptor beta chains from one sample, sequenced in a study of Graves' ophthalmopathy and Graves' hyperthyroidism. TCR beta CDR3 amplification used RNA transcripts. Second-round multiplex PCR came after a first-round RT-PCR that employed HTBI primers. TCRdb analysed the multiplex PCR reads with MiXCR anew, one entry per CDR3 protein. Of 360,000 or so distinct CDR3 sequences in the sample, 15% to 20% were seen once. Sequencing was carried out using peripheral blood. The source is a woman under 30 with Graves' ophthalmopathy.

This clonotype occurred many times. The chain uses TRBV11-2 and TRBJ1-1, with D perhaps TRBD1 (5 bases). The CDR3 consists of 13 residues. Germline V gives CDR1 SGHAT, CDR2 FQNNGV. Trimming removed 5 bases at V and 4 bases at J, with 11 bases between. The chain's CDR3 is CASSLTGPTEAFF. CDR3 sequence (DNA): TGTGCCAGCAGCCTAACGGGGCCCACTGAAGCTTTCTTT.

This clonotype was seen repeatedly, ten times or more. The chain recombines TRBV28 with TRBJ2-7; D uncertain. With 6 bases removed from V and 0 bases from J, the gap between germline ends came to 15 bases. Germline V gives CDR1 MDHEN, CDR2 SYDVKM. This CDR3 comprises 15 residues. This chain's CDR3 is CASSYTPRSSYEQYF. Here the CDR3 DNA reads TGTGCCAGCAGCTACACCCCTAGGTCCTCCTACGAGCAGTACTTC.

This clonotype was picked up many times. The gene calls are TRBV12-3 or TRBV12-4 and TRBJ1-1, with a possible D match to TRBD1 (5 bases). V lost 6 bases to trimming and J lost 10 bases, with 18 bases between them. CDR3 size: 13 residues. The CDR3 DNA is TGTGCCAGCAGCTGGGACCCGGGGCGGGTAGCTTTCTTT. Translated, it gives CASSWDPGRVAFF.

In its sample, this clonotype was seen many times. This rearrangement joins TRBV20-1 to TRBJ2-7; TRBD2 matches at 15 bases. The CDR3 sequence is 17 residues long. Germline V gene sequence: CDR1 DFQATT, CDR2 SNEGSKA (reference sequence). V was clipped by 5 bases and J by 1 base; unmatched bases: 9. CDR3 loop: CSAVRTSGGAISYEQYF. The CDR3 DNA follows: TGCAGTGCTGTTCGGACTAGCGGGGGGGCCATTTCCTACGAGCAGTACTTC.

This chain connects TRBV6-5 to TRBJ1-2; 9 bases match TRBD1. This CDR3 has 16 amino acids. The V segment lost 3 bases and the J segment 4 bases; nucleotides outside the gene matches: 9. CDR1 and CDR2 (germline): MNHEY, SVGAGI. DNA for the CDR3: TGTGCCAGCAGTTATCGGGACAGGGCGCTAAGCTATGGCTACACCTTC. Translating gives CASSYRDRALSYGYTF.

The sample holds many counts of this clonotype. The V gene is TRBV6-5, the J gene TRBJ2-7; D tentatively reads TRBD1 or TRBD2 (6 bases each). CDR3 length equals 16 residues. Germline V CDR1 and CDR2: MNHEY, SVGAGI. V lost 3 bases, J lost 0 bases, and 15 bases lay in between. CDR3 sequence (DNA): TGTGCCAGCAGTTATGGGACTCGACAGGCCTCCTACGAGCAGTACTTC. This translates into CASSYGTRQASYEQYF.

The table lists this clonotype with many counts. The chain couples TRBV27 to TRBJ1-2; 9 nucleotides line up with TRBD1. The CDR3 length is 16 residues. Per the germline V gene, CDR1 is MNHEY and CDR2 is SMNVEV (reference sequence). Trimming at V came to 0 bases and at J to 4 bases, leaving 6 bases not matched to a gene. CDR3 nucleotide sequence: TGTGCCAGCAGTTTATCGGGGGGACAGGGAGGCTATGGCTACACCTTC. Protein product: CASSLSGGQGGYGYTF.